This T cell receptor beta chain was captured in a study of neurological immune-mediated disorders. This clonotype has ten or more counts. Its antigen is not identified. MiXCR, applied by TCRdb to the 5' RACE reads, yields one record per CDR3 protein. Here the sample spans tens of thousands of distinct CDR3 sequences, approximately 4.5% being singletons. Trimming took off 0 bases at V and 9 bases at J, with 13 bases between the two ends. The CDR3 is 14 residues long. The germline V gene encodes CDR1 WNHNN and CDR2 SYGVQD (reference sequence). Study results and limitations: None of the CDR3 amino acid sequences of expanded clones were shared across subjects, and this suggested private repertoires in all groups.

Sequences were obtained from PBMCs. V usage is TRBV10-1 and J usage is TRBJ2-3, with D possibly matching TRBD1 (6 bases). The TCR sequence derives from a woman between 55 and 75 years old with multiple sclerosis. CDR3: CASSESGADSTQYF. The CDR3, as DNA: TGCGCCAGCAGTGAGTCGGGGGCGGACAGCACGCAGTATTTT.